The entry below gives a single TCR beta chain sequence along with its context. The antigen is undetermined. With a much larger clone just one base away, this may be a read error. This sample was taken from a study of T cell repertoires in cytomegalovirus infection. Study in general: CMV infection plus the matching HLA type was flagged by public TCR beta signatures.

Study-level results: Dominating the ex vivo response were HLA-C-restricted CMV-specific TCR beta clonotypes. Individuals carrying CMV plus the relevant HLA were identified by cumulative frequency of public TCR beta families.

TCRdb re-called the reads through MiXCR, storing one row per CDR3 protein. The sample shows 400,000 or so distinct CDR3 sequences, roughly 30% of them seen only once. Sequenced: PBMCs. The sequence derives from a human donor in good health (CMV status not recorded). Some clones in this sample may be carry-over from other donors' samples.

The CDR3 DNA sequence: TGTGCCATCAGCCTCGGACAGGGAAATATTGGCTACACCTTC. As protein: CAISLGQGNIGYTF. This chain joins TRBV28 and TRBJ1-2; 8 nucleotides agree with TRBD1. Germline CDR1 is MDHEN and CDR2 is SYDVKM. This CDR3 spans 14 amino acids. V lost 10 bases and J lost 7; bases outside the gene matches: 14.